The 19 T cell receptor beta chains below all came from one sample that was sequenced in a study of blood T cell repertoires in COVID-19. The assay was immunoSEQ multiplex PCR, and TCRdb's table has in-frame clones only and misses some. This sample carries approximately 68,000 clones, 81% of them seen once, and the ten largest clones take 9.2%. The sample taken for sequencing was peripheral blood. These receptors were obtained from a human donor in a cohort sampled during active COVID-19.

The gene calls are TRBV5-1 and TRBJ2-5; 9 nucleotides match TRBD2. The V gene end was trimmed by 1 base and the J gene end by 2 bases; junction bases not matched to a gene: 6. The CDR3 has 16 residues. The germline V gene has CDR1 SGHRS and CDR2 YFSETQ. CDR3 protein: CASSLSAGGVQETQYF. The CDR3 nucleotides are TGCGCCAGCAGCTTGTCGGCGGGAGGGGTACAAGAGACCCAGTACTTC.

A single count supports this clone. V usage is TRBV5-8 and J usage is TRBJ1-3, with TRBD1 as a possible D gene (6 bases). Trimming left V 4 bases short and J 2 bases short, with 16 bases between. Germline V gene lookup returns CDR1 SGHTS and CDR2 YDEGEE. The CDR3 contains 16 residues. The CDR3 spells CASSLARGGTGNTIYF. The CDR3, as DNA: TGTGCCAGCAGCCTGGCGCGTGGGGGCACTGGAAACACCATATATTTT.

Of note for this clone: Distinct nucleotide sequences in the sample also encode this CDR3. The V gene is TRBV6-5, the J gene TRBJ1-5; TRBD1 is a possible D gene (5 bases). This CDR3 has 13 amino acids. Germline CDR1 MNHEY, CDR2 SVGAGI. Between the trimmed V and J ends, which lost 6 bases and 4 bases, there was a span of 10 bases. The CDR3 DNA follows: TGTGCCAGCAGGCGGGACGGTAATCAGCCCCAGCATTTT. It translates to CASRRDGNQPQHF.

V and J are TRBV19 and TRBJ1-1; 7 bases are a match to TRBD1. The germline gives CDR1 LNHDA, CDR2 SQIVND (reference sequence). After removal of 5 bases from V and 0 bases from J, the junction contained 3 bases not matched to a gene. CDR3 size: 14 residues. Written as DNA, the CDR3 is TGTGCCAGTAGTTGGACAGGCTTGAACACTGAAGCTTTCTTT. Residues: CASSWTGLNTEAFF.

The V and J genes are TRBV28 and TRBJ1-4; 7 bases match TRBD1. Germline-derived CDR1 and CDR2 are MDHEN and SYDVKM. Losses at the gene ends were 3 bases for V and 8 bases for J; bases not matched to a gene: 6. The CDR3 extends over 14 amino acids. The CDR3 DNA sequence: TGTGCCAGCAGTTTGAACAGGGGAAAGGAAAAACTGTTTTTT. Its protein is CASSLNRGKEKLFF.

V is TRBV30 and J is TRBJ1-5, with 10 bases aligning to TRBD1. Losses at the gene ends were 2 bases for V and 3 bases for J; bases not matched to a gene: 7. This CDR3 has 16 amino acids. Germline assignment: CDR1 GTSNPN and CDR2 SVGIG (reference sequence). The CDR3 bases are TGTGCCTGGAGTTCCCCCGGGACAGGGGCCAATCAGCCCCAGCATTTT. Translating it yields CAWSSPGTGANQPQHF. Full variable domain (remainder filled in from reference TRBV30 and TRBJ1-5): SQTIHQWPATLVQPVGSPLSLECTVEGTSNPNLYWYRQAAGRGLQLLFYSVGIGQISSEVPQNLSASRPQDRQFILSSKKLLLSDSGFYLCAWSSPGTGANQPQHFGDGTRLSIL.

V and J are TRBV6-5 and TRBJ2-2; 9 bases align to TRBD1. CDR3 length equals 15 residues. V dropped 4 bases and J dropped 5; count of bases not matched to a gene: 5. Germline V CDR1 and CDR2: MNHEY, SVGAGI. Written as DNA, the CDR3 is TGTGCCAGCAGTTCGACAGGGGGGGATACCGGGGAGCTGTTTTTT. Encoded protein: CASSSTGGDTGELFF.

This rearrangement joins TRBV28 to TRBJ1-1; the D is unclear. V was shortened by 7 bases and J by 0 bases, with 12 bases between the two germline ends. From germline, CDR1 is MDHEN and CDR2 SYDVKM. The CDR3 runs to 14 residues. CDR3 bases: TGTGCCAGCACCCCACAGAGACTGAACACTGAAGCTTTCTTT. Its translation is CASTPQRLNTEAFF. The whole variable domain, remainder taken from reference TRBV28 and TRBJ1-1, is DVKVTQSSRYLVKRTGEKVFLECVQDMDHENMFWYRQDPGLGLRLIYFSYDVKMKEKGDIPEGYSVSREKKERFSLILESASTNQTSMYLCASTPQRLNTEAFFGQGTRLTVV.

The rearrangement links TRBV7-9 to TRBJ2-7; TRBD2 might be the D (6 bases). V was trimmed by 5 bases and J by 0 bases, leaving 14 bases between them. Germline-derived CDR1 and CDR2 are SEHNR and FQNEAQ (reference sequence). This CDR3 is built from 15 residues. The CDR3 sequence is CASSPRSSASYEQYF. DNA for the CDR3: TGTGCCAGCAGCCCTAGGTCTAGCGCCTCCTACGAGCAGTACTTC.

The chain carries TRBV7-2 and TRBJ2-4; the D gene is possibly TRBD2 (5 bases). The V end lost 7 bases, the J end lost 1 base, and 14 bases lay between the germline ends. Germline values: CDR1 SGHTA, CDR2 FQGNSA. The CDR3 loop spans 15 amino acids. CDR3 sequence (DNA): TGTGCCAGCACCTCATCCGGCGGGGCCAAAAACATTCAGTACTTC. It translates to CASTSSGGAKNIQYF.

The chain is built from TRBV10-1 and TRBJ1-1, with 9 bases aligning to TRBD1. V dropped 6 bases and J dropped 4; count of bases not matched to a gene: 6. The germline V gene encodes CDR1 WNHNN and CDR2 SYGVQD (reference sequence). This CDR3 comprises 14 residues. CDR3 protein: CASSRDRVRTEAFF. CDR3 bases: TGCGCCAGCAGCCGGGACAGGGTTCGCACTGAAGCTTTCTTT.

This clone came up many times. The V gene is TRBV11-2, the J gene TRBJ1-3; D unresolved. The CDR3 runs to 15 residues. Germline V gene data show CDR1 as SGHAT and CDR2 as FQNNGV. Trimming pared 3 bases from V and 0 bases from J, leaving 9 bases between. DNA of the CDR3: TGTGCCAGCAGCTTTGGTCGGTCCTCTGGAAACACCATATATTTT. This codes for CASSFGRSSGNTIYF.

The gene calls are TRBV7-9 and TRBJ1-4, with 9 bases that match TRBD1. Germline V CDR1 and CDR2: SEHNR, FQNEAQ (reference sequence). V lost 5 bases and J lost 12; bases outside the gene matches: 13. The CDR3 is made up of 15 amino acids. CDR3 amino acids: CASSPGQGPFSELFF. In nucleotides, the CDR3 is TGTGCCAGCAGCCCAGGACAGGGGCCTTTCTCGGAACTGTTTTTT. Full variable domain (remainder filled in from reference TRBV7-9 and TRBJ1-4): DTGVSQNPRHKITKRGQNVTFRCDPISEHNRLYWYRQTLGQGPEFLTYFQNEAQLEKSRLLSDRFSAERPKGSFSTLEIQRTEQGDSAMYLCASSPGQGPFSELFFGSGTQLSVL.

The chain carries TRBV6-5 and TRBJ1-1; 9 nucleotides line up with TRBD1. Trimming at V came to 7 bases and at J to 4 bases, leaving 10 bases not matched to a gene. This CDR3 has 15 residues. The germline V gene has CDR1 MNHEY and CDR2 SVGAGI. The CDR3 sequence is CASTKGQGRVTEAFF. In DNA, the CDR3 is TGTGCCAGCACCAAAGGACAGGGGCGGGTCACTGAAGCTTTCTTT.

The chain links TRBV28 to TRBJ2-2, with D maybe TRBD2 (6 bases). The length of the CDR3 is 18 residues. Trimming pared 5 bases from V and 0 bases from J, leaving 19 bases between. The germline gives CDR1 MDHEN, CDR2 SYDVKM. The CDR3 nucleotides are TGTGCCAGCAGTGTCGGGAGACTAACACTGGCGAACACCGGGGAGCTGTTTTTT. Its protein product is CASSVGRLTLANTGELFF.

This clone came up a few times. The chain has TRBV30 and TRBJ2-1, with D possibly being TRBD2 (6 bases). Germline CDR1 is GTSNPN and CDR2 is SVGIG (reference sequence). V lost 2 bases and J 7 bases, leaving 18 bases between the germline ends. The CDR3 runs to 15 residues. CDR3 in amino acids: CAWSPGGLDDNEQFF. The CDR3 DNA sequence: TGTGCCTGGAGTCCCGGAGGGCTAGACGATAATGAGCAGTTCTTC.

The gene calls are TRBV6-1 and TRBJ1-2; D call uncertain. The CDR3 sequence is 14 residues long. V gave up 2 bases and J gave up 2 bases, with 9 bases separating them. The germline CDR1 and CDR2 sequences are MNHNS and SASEGT. This chain's CDR3 is CASSEFVRNYGYTF. CDR3 bases: TGTGCCAGCAGTGAATTCGTCAGGAACTATGGCTACACCTTC.

The CDR3 DNA follows: TGTGCCAGCGAGCGGGAGTCTACGTACGAGCAGTACTTC. Translated: CASERESTYEQYF. The chain couples TRBV28 to TRBJ2-7; the match to TRBD2 covers 8 bases. J lost 4 bases, V lost 8 bases, and 7 bases had no gene match. The CDR3 is made up of 13 amino acids. Germline V CDR1 and CDR2: MDHEN, SYDVKM.

The chain recombines TRBV18 with TRBJ2-5; TRBD1 matches at 9 bases. CDR3 length: 15 amino acids. CDR1 is KGHSH and CDR2 is LQKENI in the germline V gene. V shed 3 bases and J 2 bases; nucleotides not matched to a gene: 4. The DNA of the CDR3 is TGTGCCAGCTCACCTGGGACAGGGCTTCAAGAGACCCAGTACTTC. Protein: CASSPGTGLQETQYF. Drawing the rest from reference TRBV18 and TRBJ2-5, the complete variable domain is NAGVMQNPRHLVRRRGQEARLRCSPMKGHSHVYWYRQLPEEGLKFMVYLQKENIIDESGMPKERFSAEFPKEGPSILRIQQVVRGDSAAYFCASSPGTGLQETQYFGPGTRLLVL.